This T cell receptor beta chain was obtained from a study of blood T cell repertoires in COVID-19. Study-level information: The samples span acute and convalescent COVID-19 from the United States, Italy and Spain. In each case, the material was cDNA or gDNA derived from T cells, B-cell-depleted T cells, or PBMCs.

From germline, CDR1 is SGHDN and CDR2 FVKESK. The CDR3 runs to 13 residues. J lost 6 bases, V lost 4 bases, and 6 bases had no gene match. In the source study's methods: By means of reference gene primer amplification, nucleated cell counts were estimated. Method: immunoSEQ multiplex PCR; TCRdb's copy keeps in-frame clones and lacks some. From that table come the V and J calls and clone size; the DNA was used to work out D and trimming. The profile shows over 150,000 clones, 80% to 90% of them singletons. Comments on this clone: This same CDR3 is encoded by further DNA sequences in the sample.

V and J are TRBV14 and TRBJ2-7, with TRBD2 matching 7 bases. The specimen sequenced was peripheral blood. The receptor was derived from a human donor in a cohort sampled during active COVID-19. The DNA of the CDR3 is TGTGCCAGCAGCCCAGGACTAGGGCGCGAGCAGTACTTC. Amino acid sequence: CASSPGLGREQYF.